A selection of T cell receptor beta chains follows, all from one sample in a study of blood T cell repertoires in COVID-19. The table came from immunoSEQ multiplex PCR; TCRdb's copy has only in-frame clones and leaves some out. The top ten hold approximately 8.5% of the sample, which has 250,000 to 350,000 clones, roughly 88% seen once. Material: peripheral blood. These receptor sequences come from a man aged 18 to 30 with active or convalescent COVID-19. CDR3s include the opening cysteine and the closing phenylalanine or tryptophan. A D gene is named only where the DNA matches it firmly. Clone size is shown for a subset of rows, as once, few, many or a class of expanded clone.

D	size	V	J	CDR3	DNA
NA	NA	TRBV7-9	TRBJ1-1	CASSPGGITEAFF	TGTGCCAGCAGCCCGGGGGGGATCACTGAAGCTTTCTTT
TRBD1	NA	TRBV7-9	TRBJ2-5	CASSREGAGETQYF	TGTGCCAGCAGCCGAGAGGGGGCCGGGGAGACCCAGTACTTC
NA	NA	TRBV5-1	TRBJ2-5	CASSLEGVRETQYF	TGCGCCAGCAGCTTGGAGGGGGTGCGGGAGACCCAGTACTTC
NA	NA	TRBV7-2	TRBJ2-7	CASSLGSKYRPESYEQYF	TGTGCCAGCAGCTTAGGAAGTAAATACAGGCCGGAATCCTACGAGCAGTACTTC
TRBD1	NA	TRBV7-8	TRBJ2-7	CASSLGRGLLQEQYF	TGTGCCAGCAGCTTAGGCAGGGGGCTACTTCAGGAGCAGTACTTC
NA	NA	TRBV5-1	TRBJ2-5	CASSWDNQETQYF	TGCGCCAGCAGCTGGGACAACCAAGAGACCCAGTACTTC
TRBD1	NA	TRBV19	TRBJ1-1	CASKDRGYMNTEAFF	TGTGCCAGTAAAGACAGGGGATACATGAACACTGAAGCTTTCTTT
TRBD2	few	TRBV5-1	TRBJ2-7	CASSRTSAEYEQYF	TGCGCCAGCAGCCGGACTAGCGCGGAGTACGAGCAGTACTTC
NA	few	TRBV5-6	TRBJ1-1	CASSPRPGVTEAFF	TGTGCCAGCAGCCCCCGACCAGGGGTGACTGAAGCTTTCTTT
TRBD1	NA	TRBV15	TRBJ1-4	CATSRVGDRGLFEKLFF	TGTGCCACCAGCAGAGTGGGGGACAGGGGGCTATTTGAAAAACTGTTTTTT
TRBD1	NA	TRBV4-1	TRBJ2-2	CASSQAGTGGTGELFF	TGCGCCAGCAGCCAAGCTGGGACAGGGGGTACCGGGGAGCTGTTTTTT
NA	once	TRBV2	TRBJ1-3	CASSASQVGNTIYF	TGTGCCAGCAGTGCGTCTCAGGTTGGAAACACCATATATTTT
NA	NA	TRBV4-1	TRBJ1-1	CASSHYPARRTEAFF	TGCGCCAGCAGCCATTACCCTGCGAGGAGAACTGAAGCTTTCTTT
TRBD1	NA	TRBV7-9	TRBJ1-5	CASSSSGTGGNQPQHF	TGTGCCAGCAGCTCATCCGGGACAGGGGGCAATCAGCCCCAGCATTTT
TRBD1	once	TRBV7-9	TRBJ2-7	CASSDPGQGSYEQYF	TGTGCCAGCAGCGATCCGGGACAGGGATCCTACGAGCAGTACTTC
NA	NA	TRBV7-9	TRBJ2-1	CASSLLASRYEQFF	TGTGCCAGCAGCTTACTCGCTAGCAGGTATGAGCAGTTCTTC
NA	NA	TRBV15	TRBJ1-1	CATSRDRQGSTEAFF	TGTGCCACCAGCAGAGATAGGCAGGGGAGCACTGAAGCTTTCTTT
NA	NA	TRBV15	TRBJ2-6	CATSRDRESGANVLTF	TGTGCCACCAGCAGAGATCGTGAGTCTGGGGCCAACGTCCTGACTTTC
TRBD2	NA	TRBV25-1	TRBJ2-1	CASRGLAGGVSYNEQFF	TGTGCCAGCAGAGGACTAGCGGGGGGTGTGTCCTACAATGAGCAGTTCTTC
NA	NA	TRBV3-1/TRBV3-2	TRBJ1-6	CASSQKVGASGAPLHF	TGTGCCAGCAGCCAGAAGGTAGGGGCATCAGGAGCACCCCTCCACTTT
NA	NA	TRBV7-2	TRBJ1-6	CASSSTRTENSPLHF	TGTGCCAGCAGCTCAACCCGGACAGAAAATTCACCCCTCCACTTT
TRBD1	NA	TRBV6-1	TRBJ2-7	CASSEWPPGQGHEQYF	TGTGCCAGCAGTGAATGGCCTCCGGGACAGGGACACGAGCAGTACTTC
NA	NA	TRBV5-1	TRBJ2-7	CASSLARGTYEQYF	TGCGCCAGCAGCTTGGCCAGGGGAACCTACGAGCAGTACTTC
TRBD1	NA	TRBV10-3	TRBJ2-5	CAISESGTEQRAQYF	TGTGCCATCAGTGAGTCCGGGACAGAGCAACGGGCCCAGTACTTC
NA	NA	TRBV3-1/TRBV3-2	TRBJ1-1	CASSQSRTAGVGPTEAFF	TGTGCCAGCAGCCAAAGCCGGACAGCCGGAGTGGGCCCCACTGAAGCTTTCTTT
NA	NA	TRBV13	TRBJ2-5	CASSFRDIYQETQYF	TGTGCCAGCAGCTTTAGGGACATATACCAAGAGACCCAGTACTTC
NA	NA	TRBV19	TRBJ1-4	CASSWDTSTNEKLFF	TGTGCCAGTAGCTGGGACACCTCAACTAATGAAAAACTGTTTTTT
NA	NA	TRBV20-1	TRBJ2-7	CSAGVWSEQYF	TGCAGTGCAGGGGTTTGGTCCGAGCAGTACTTC
NA	NA	TRBV5-1	TRBJ1-2	CASSLDGGYGYTF	TGCGCCAGCAGCTTAGACGGAGGCTATGGCTACACCTTC
NA	NA	TRBV19	TRBJ2-7	CASSISGYEQYF	TGTGCCAGTAGTATCAGCGGCTACGAGCAGTACTTC
TRBD1	NA	TRBV7-9	TRBJ2-7	CASTPTGGRTYEQYF	TGTGCCAGCACCCCGACAGGGGGCCGAACCTACGAGCAGTACTTC
NA	NA	TRBV7-9	TRBJ2-1	CASSLAASDHNEQFF	TGTGCCAGCAGCTTAGCGGCCAGCGACCACAATGAGCAGTTCTTC
NA	NA	TRBV5-1	TRBJ2-7	CASSLDRAYEQYF	TGCGCCAGCAGCTTGGACAGGGCCTACGAGCAGTACTTC
NA	NA	TRBV6-4	TRBJ2-2	CASSDGPYLDRAGELFF	TGTGCCAGCAGTGACGGGCCTTACCTCGATCGCGCCGGGGAGCTGTTTTTT
NA	NA	TRBV2	TRBJ2-6	CASSPQGTGANVLTF	TGTGCCAGCAGTCCACAGGGAACTGGGGCCAACGTCCTGACTTTC
TRBD1	NA	TRBV4-1	TRBJ1-1	CASSQAVQGANTEAFF	TGCGCCAGCAGCCAAGCGGTCCAGGGGGCGAACACTGAAGCTTTCTTT
TRBD1	NA	TRBV27	TRBJ2-3	CASRRTGITDTQYF	TGTGCCAGCAGACGGACAGGGATCACAGATACGCAGTATTTT
NA	NA	TRBV2	TRBJ2-5	CASTSGETQYF	TGTGCCAGTACCTCCGGGGAGACCCAGTACTTC
NA	NA	TRBV7-9	TRBJ2-7	CASSAGQYPYEQYF	TGTGCCAGCAGCGCGGGACAGTATCCCTACGAGCAGTACTTC
TRBD1	NA	TRBV4-1	TRBJ2-1	CASSQTGGSYNEQFF	TGCGCCAGCAGCCAGACAGGGGGTTCCTACAATGAGCAGTTCTTC
TRBD1	NA	TRBV19	TRBJ2-2	CASSTGARVVGELFF	TGTGCCAGTAGCACAGGGGCGCGGGTGGTCGGGGAGCTGTTTTTT
NA	once	TRBV9	TRBJ2-7	CASSPGDSYEQYF	TGTGCCAGCAGCCCGGGGGACTCCTACGAGCAGTACTTC
TRBD1	NA	TRBV13	TRBJ2-7	CASSTGTGYEQYF	TGTGCCAGCAGCACCGGGACAGGCTACGAGCAGTACTTC
TRBD1	NA	TRBV5-1	TRBJ2-2	CASSPDRGPTGELFF	TGCGCCAGCAGCCCAGACAGGGGGCCCACCGGGGAGCTGTTTTTT
NA	once	TRBV29-1	TRBJ1-2	CSVGNPDKGYGYTF	TGCAGCGTTGGCAATCCGGACAAAGGCTATGGCTACACCTTC
TRBD2	NA	TRBV5-6	TRBJ2-1	CASTPLSGGYNEQFF	TGTGCCAGCACCCCTTTGAGCGGGGGGTACAATGAGCAGTTCTTC
TRBD2	NA	TRBV10-3	TRBJ2-7	CAISESSGGYEQYF	TGTGCCATCAGTGAGTCTAGCGGGGGTTACGAGCAGTACTTC
NA	NA	TRBV5-1	TRBJ2-3	CASSLGDIDTQYF	TGCGCCAGCAGCTTGGGTGACATAGATACGCAGTATTTT
TRBD1	NA	TRBV7-9	TRBJ2-3	CASSFPTGQGNTDTQYF	TGTGCCAGCAGTTTCCCAACGGGACAGGGAAACACAGATACGCAGTATTTT
NA	NA	TRBV6-5	TRBJ2-1	CASTKGGNEQFF	TGTGCCAGCACCAAGGGCGGGAATGAGCAGTTCTTC
NA	once	TRBV19	TRBJ1-2	CASTPGSTNYGYTF	TGTGCCAGTACCCCAGGGTCCACTAACTATGGCTACACCTTC
NA	NA	TRBV6-6	TRBJ1-6	CASSPQGSSYNSPLHF	TGTGCCAGCAGCCCCCAGGGGAGCTCCTATAATTCACCCCTCCACTTT
TRBD1	NA	TRBV5-1	TRBJ1-3	CASSKDREEGNTIYF	TGCGCCAGCAGCAAGGACAGGGAAGAAGGAAACACCATATATTTT
NA	NA	TRBV21-1	TRBJ1-3	CASRYINQGFIGGNTIYF	TGTGCCAGCAGATACATAAACCAGGGATTCATTGGTGGAAACACCATATATTTT
NA	NA	TRBV4-2	TRBJ2-1	CASSQDGGEQFF	TGTGCCAGCAGCCAAGACGGAGGTGAGCAGTTCTTC